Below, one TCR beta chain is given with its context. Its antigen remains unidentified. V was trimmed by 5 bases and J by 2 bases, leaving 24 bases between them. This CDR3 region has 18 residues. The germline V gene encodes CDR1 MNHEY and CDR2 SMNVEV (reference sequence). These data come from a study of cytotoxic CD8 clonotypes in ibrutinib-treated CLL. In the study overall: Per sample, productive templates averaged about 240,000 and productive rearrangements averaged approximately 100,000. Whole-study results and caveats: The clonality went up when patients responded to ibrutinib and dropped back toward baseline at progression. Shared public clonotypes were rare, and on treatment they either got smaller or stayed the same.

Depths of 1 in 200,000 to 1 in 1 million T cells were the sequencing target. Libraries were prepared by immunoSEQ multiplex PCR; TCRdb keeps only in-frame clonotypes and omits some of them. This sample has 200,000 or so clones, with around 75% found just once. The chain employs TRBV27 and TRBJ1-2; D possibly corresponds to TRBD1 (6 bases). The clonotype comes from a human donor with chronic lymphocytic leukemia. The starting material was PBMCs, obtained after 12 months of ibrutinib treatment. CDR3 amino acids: CASSRGPVREGPNYGYTF. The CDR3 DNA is TGTGCCAGCAGTCGGGGGCCCGTGCGGGAGGGGCCAAACTATGGCTACACCTTC.